This T cell receptor (beta chain) derives from a study of blood T cells in healthy people across ages. Notes on the study in general: A roughly linear age-dependent decrease characterized TCR beta diversity per million T cells.

This clonotype was detected a few times. Antigen specificity is unknown. Germline CDR1 and CDR2: LGHDT and YNNKEL (reference sequence). The CDR3 sequence is 15 residues long. V gave up 4 bases and J gave up 5 bases; unmatched junction bases: 4. A sample-barcoded 5' primer and a J-beta primer mix were used in a second PCR of roughly 7 to 11 cycles. Tags on each cDNA molecule came from a template-switch adaptor with 12 random nucleotides. TCRdb itself ran the 5' RACE reads through MiXCR, one entry per CDR3 protein. This table holds under 750,000 distinct CDR3 sequences, around half found once. Sequencing was carried out using blood. The genes are TRBV3-1 and TRBJ2-1; 11 positions match TRBD2. The sequence derives from a man older than 75 in good health. The CDR3 spells CASSPSGLADNEQFF. The DNA of the CDR3 is TGTGCCAGCAGCCCATCGGGACTAGCGGACAATGAGCAGTTCTTC.